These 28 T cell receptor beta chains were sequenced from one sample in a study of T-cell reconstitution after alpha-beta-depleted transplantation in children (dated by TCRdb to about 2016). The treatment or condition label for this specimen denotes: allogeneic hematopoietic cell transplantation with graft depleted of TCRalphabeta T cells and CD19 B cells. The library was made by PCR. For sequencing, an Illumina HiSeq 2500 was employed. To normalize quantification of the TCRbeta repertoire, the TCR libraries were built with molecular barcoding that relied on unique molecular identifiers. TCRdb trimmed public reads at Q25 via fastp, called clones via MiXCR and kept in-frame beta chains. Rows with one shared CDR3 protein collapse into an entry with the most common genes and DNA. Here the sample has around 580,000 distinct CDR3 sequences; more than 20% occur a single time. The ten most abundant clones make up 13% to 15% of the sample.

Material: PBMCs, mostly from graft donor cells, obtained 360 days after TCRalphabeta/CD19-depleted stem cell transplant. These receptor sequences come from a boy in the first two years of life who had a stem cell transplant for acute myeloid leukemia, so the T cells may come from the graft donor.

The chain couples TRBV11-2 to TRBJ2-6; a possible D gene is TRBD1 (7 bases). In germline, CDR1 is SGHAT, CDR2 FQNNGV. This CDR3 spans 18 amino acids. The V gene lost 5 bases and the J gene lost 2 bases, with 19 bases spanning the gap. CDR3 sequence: CASSPGPGGGAGANVLTF. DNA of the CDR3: TGTGCCAGCAGCCCGGGGCCTGGAGGGGGCGCTGGGGCCAACGTCCTGACTTTC.

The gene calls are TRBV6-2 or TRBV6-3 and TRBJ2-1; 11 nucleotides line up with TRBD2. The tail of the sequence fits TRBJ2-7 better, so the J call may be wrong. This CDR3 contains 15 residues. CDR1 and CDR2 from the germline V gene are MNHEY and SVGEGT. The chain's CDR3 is CASTLRLAGWHEQYF. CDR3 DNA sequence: TGTGCCAGCACCTTACGACTAGCGGGGTGGCATGAGCAGTACTTC.

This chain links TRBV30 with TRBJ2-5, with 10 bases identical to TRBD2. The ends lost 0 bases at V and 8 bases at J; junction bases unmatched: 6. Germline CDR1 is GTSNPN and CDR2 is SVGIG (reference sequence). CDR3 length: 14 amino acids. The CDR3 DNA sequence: TGTGCCTGGAGTGTCCTAGCGGGGGTCGATACCCAGTACTTC. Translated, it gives CAWSVLAGVDTQYF.

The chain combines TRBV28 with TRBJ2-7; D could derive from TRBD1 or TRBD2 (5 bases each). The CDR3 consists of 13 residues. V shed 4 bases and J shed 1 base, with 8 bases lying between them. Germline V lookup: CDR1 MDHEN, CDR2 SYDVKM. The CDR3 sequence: CASSWGPSYEQYV. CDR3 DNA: TGTGCCAGCAGTTGGGGACCTTCCTACGAGCAGTACGTC.

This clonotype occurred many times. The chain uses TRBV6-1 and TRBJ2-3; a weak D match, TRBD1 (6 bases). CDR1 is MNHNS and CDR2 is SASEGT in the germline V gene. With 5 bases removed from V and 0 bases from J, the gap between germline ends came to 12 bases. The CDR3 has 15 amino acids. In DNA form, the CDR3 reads TGTGCCAGCAGTCATCGGGACACAAGCACAGATACGCAGTATTTT. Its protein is CASSHRDTSTDTQYF.

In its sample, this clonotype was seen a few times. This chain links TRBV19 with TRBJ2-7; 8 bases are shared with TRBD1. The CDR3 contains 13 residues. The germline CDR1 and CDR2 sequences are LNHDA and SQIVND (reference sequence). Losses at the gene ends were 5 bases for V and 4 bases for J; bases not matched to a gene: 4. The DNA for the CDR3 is TGTGCCAGTAGTGCGGGACAGGTTTACGAGCAGTACTTC. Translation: CASSAGQVYEQYF.

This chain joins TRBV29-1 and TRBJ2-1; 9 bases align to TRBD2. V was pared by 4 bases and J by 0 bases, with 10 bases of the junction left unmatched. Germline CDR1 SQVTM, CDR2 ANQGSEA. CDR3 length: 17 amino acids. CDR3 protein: CSVGGQRGAFSYNEQFF. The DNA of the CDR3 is TGCAGCGTTGGGGGCCAGCGGGGGGCTTTCTCCTACAATGAGCAGTTCTTC.

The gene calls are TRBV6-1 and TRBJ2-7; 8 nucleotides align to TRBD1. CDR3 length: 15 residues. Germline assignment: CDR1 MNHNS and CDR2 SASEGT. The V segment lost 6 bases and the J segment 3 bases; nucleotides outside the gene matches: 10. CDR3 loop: CASSPDRGIIYEQYF. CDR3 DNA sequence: TGTGCCAGCAGCCCTGACAGGGGCATCATCTACGAGCAGTACTTC.

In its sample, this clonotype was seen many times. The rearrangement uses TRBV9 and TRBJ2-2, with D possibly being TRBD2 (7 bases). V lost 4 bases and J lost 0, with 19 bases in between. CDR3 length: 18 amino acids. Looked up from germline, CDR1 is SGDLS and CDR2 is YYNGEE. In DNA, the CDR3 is TGTGCCAGCAGCCCGCCGGGAGCGGGACACTCGAACACCGGGGAGCTGTTTTTT. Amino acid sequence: CASSPPGAGHSNTGELFF.

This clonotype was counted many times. The CDR3 reads CASSLVAGGNTQYF. The CDR3 region has the DNA TGTGCCAGCAGTTTAGTTGCAGGGGGAAATACGCAGTATTTT. The chain uses TRBV12-3 or TRBV12-4 and TRBJ2-3; 7 bases map to TRBD1. Losses at the gene ends were 1 base for V and 7 bases for J; bases not matched to a gene: 5. This CDR3 has 14 amino acids.

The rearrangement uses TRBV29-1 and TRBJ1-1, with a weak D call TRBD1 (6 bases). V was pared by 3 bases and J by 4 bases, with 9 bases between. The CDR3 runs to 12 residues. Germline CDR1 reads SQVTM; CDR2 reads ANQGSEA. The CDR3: CSVDTGATEAFF. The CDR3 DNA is TGCAGCGTTGATACGGGGGCCACTGAAGCTTTCTTT.

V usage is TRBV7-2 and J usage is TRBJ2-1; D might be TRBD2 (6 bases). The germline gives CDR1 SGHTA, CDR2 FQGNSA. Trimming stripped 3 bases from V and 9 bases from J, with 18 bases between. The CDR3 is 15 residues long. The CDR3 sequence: CASSFGTWGGIEQFF. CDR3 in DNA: TGTGCCAGCAGCTTTGGGACTTGGGGCGGGATTGAGCAGTTCTTC.

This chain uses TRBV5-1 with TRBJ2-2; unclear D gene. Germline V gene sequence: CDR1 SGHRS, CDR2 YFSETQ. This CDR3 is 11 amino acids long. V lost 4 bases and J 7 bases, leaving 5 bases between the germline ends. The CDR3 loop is CASSANGELFF. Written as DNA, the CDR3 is TGCGCCAGCAGCGCGAACGGGGAGCTGTTTTTT.

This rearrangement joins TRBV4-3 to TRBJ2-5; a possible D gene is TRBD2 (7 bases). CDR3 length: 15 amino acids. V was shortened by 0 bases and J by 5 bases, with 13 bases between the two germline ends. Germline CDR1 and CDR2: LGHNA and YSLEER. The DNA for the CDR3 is TGCGCCAGCAGCCAAGATCGGGGGGCAAGTGAGACCCAGTACTTC. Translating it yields CASSQDRGASETQYF.

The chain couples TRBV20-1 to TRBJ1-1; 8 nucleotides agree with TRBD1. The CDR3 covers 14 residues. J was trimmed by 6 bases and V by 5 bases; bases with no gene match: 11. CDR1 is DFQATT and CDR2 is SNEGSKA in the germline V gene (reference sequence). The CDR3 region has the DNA TGCAGTGCTGCAGGGGGCGCTGATTTGTCTGAAGCTTTCTTT. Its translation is CSAAGGADLSEAFF.

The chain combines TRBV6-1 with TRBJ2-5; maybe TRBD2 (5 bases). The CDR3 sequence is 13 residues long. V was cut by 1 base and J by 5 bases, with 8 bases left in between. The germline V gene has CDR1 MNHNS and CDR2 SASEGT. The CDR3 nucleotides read TGTGCCAGCAGTGAAGACGGGGTGGAGACCCAGTACTTC. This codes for CASSEDGVETQYF.

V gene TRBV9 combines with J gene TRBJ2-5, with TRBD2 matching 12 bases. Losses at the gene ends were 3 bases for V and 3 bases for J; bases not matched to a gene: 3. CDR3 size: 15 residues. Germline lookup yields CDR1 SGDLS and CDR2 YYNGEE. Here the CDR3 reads CASSATSGGKETQYF. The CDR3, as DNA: TGTGCCAGCAGCGCCACTAGCGGGGGGAAAGAGACCCAGTACTTC.

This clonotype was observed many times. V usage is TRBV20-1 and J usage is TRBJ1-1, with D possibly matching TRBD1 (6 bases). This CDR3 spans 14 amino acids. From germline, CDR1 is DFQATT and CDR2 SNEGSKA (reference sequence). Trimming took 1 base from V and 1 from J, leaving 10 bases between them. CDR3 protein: CSARVGGANTEAFF. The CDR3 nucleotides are TGCAGTGCTAGAGTCGGGGGCGCGAACACTGAAGCTTTCTTT.

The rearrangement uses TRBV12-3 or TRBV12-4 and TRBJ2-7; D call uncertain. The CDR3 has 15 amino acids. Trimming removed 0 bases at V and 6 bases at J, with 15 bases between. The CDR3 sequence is CASSLAPDLLGEQYF. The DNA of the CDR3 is TGTGCCAGCAGTTTAGCGCCAGATCTATTAGGCGAGCAGTACTTC.

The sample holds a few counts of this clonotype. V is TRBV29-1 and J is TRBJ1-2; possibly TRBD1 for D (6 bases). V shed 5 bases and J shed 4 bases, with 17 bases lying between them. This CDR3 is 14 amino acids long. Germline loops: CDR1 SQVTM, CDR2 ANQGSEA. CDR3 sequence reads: CSVCPREGVYGYTF. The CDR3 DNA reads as TGCAGCGTTTGCCCCCGTGAGGGGGTCTATGGCTACACCTTC.

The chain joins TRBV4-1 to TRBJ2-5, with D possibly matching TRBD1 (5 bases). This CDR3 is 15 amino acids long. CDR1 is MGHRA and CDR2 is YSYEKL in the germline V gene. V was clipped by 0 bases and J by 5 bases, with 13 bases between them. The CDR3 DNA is TGCGCCAGCAGCCAAGATCGAGCAGGGTCGGAGACCCAGTACTTC. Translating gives CASSQDRAGSETQYF.

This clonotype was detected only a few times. CDR3: CASSPGTGAANTEAFF. The CDR3 DNA follows: TGTGCCAGCAGCCCCGGGACAGGGGCTGCGAACACTGAAGCTTTCTTT. The chain links TRBV4-2 to TRBJ1-1, with 10 bases aligning to TRBD1. CDR1 is LGHNA, CDR2 YNFKEQ, per germline. The CDR3 loop spans 16 amino acids. V trimming: 4 bases; J trimming: 1 base; junction bases outside the gene matches: 6.

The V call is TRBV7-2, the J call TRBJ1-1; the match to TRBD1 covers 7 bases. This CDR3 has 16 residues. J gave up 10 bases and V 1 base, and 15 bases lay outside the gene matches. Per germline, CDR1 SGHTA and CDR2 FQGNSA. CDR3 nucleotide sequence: TGTGCCAGCAGCTTAGGGGTACAGGGGCGCGCGGAGATAGCTTTCTTT. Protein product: CASSLGVQGRAEIAFF.

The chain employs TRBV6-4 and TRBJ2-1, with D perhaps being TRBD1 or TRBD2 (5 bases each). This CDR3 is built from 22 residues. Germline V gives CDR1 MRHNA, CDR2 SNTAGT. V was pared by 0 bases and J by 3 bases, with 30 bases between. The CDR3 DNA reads TGTGCCAGCAGTGACTCGAAGAAAGTGAGGGGAGTTAAACGAACGAACTACAATGAGCAGTTCTTC. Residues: CASSDSKKVRGVKRTNYNEQFF.

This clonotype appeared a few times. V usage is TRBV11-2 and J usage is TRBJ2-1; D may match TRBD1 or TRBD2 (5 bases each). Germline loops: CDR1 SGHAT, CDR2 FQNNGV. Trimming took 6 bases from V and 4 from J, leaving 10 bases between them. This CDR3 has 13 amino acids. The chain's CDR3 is CASSWDGYNEQFF. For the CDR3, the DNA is TGTGCCAGCAGTTGGGACGGATACAATGAGCAGTTCTTC.

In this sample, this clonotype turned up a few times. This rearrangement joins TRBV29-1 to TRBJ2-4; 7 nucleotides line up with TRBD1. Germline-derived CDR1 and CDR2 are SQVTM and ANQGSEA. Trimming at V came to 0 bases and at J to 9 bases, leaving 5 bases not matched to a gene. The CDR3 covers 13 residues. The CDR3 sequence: CSVEDTGVGIQYF. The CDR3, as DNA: TGCAGCGTTGAAGATACAGGGGTAGGCATTCAGTACTTC.

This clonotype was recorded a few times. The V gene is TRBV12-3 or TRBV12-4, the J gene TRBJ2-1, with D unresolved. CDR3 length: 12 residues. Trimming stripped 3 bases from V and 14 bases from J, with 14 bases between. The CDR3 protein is CASSLSLVVEFF. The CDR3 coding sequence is TGTGCCAGCAGTTTGAGTCTAGTTGTGGAGTTCTTC.

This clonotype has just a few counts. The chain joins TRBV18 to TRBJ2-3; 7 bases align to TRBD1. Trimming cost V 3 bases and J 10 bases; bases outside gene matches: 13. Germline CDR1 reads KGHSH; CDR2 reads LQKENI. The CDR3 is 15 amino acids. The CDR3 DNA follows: TGTGCCAGCTCACCTCCCAGACCCGACAGGGCGGCGCAGTATTTT. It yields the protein CASSPPRPDRAAQYF.